This TCR beta chain comes out of a study of regulatory T cells in long-lasting Graves disease (dated by TCRdb to the early 2020s). About the investigation overall: Antithyroid drugs had been taken for less than 3 months by newly diagnosed Graves' disease patients. Patients with persistent Graves' disease were compared with patients with newly diagnosed Graves' disease using TCR sequencing and RNA sequencing of peripheral blood. The study took place in China and was registered as a clinical trial. A total of roughly 35 samples underwent TCR sequencing: approximately 13 from persistent and approximately 20 from newly diagnosed Graves' disease patients.

Trimming takes 2 bases off V and 5 bases off J; junction bases not matched to a gene: 8. The germline V gene encodes CDR1 SGHTA and CDR2 FQGNSA. The CDR3 measures 16 amino acids from cysteine to phenylalanine. The CDR3 DNA has 48 bases and is translated from base 1. The time point label here, explained by the study, means: newly diagnosed GD, antithyroid drugs for less than 3 months. For both TCR sequencing and RNA sequencing, RNA was extracted from PBMCs in TRIzol. The diagnosis of Graves' disease was made according to American Thyroid Association guidelines. The patients came from an endocrinology department in Xi'an, China. From each patient, 8 to 10 milliliters of peripheral blood was collected into an EDTA anticoagulant tube. Ficoll Paque Plus density gradient separation was used to isolate PBMCs, and no further T cell sorting was done. An Agilent 2100 Bioanalyzer and agarose gel were used to check RNA quality, and a NanoDrop 2000 was used to measure RNA concentration.

This clonotype was detected ten times or more. Its antigen has not been determined. No base-level quality is on record; no much larger clone is a single base apart. The study at large found these results: Compared with newly diagnosed patients, patients with persistent Graves' disease had lower TCR Shannon entropy and fewer highly expanded clones, which suggests clonal expansion. Preferential use of TRBV28, TRBJ1-2 and TRBJ2-5 was observed in persistent disease, whereas TRBV20-1 and TRBJ2-1 were favored in newly diagnosed disease. Sequencing and analysis were limited to the TCR beta chain. More public clonotypes were shared among persistent patients (about 2,800) than among newly diagnosed patients (966). Only peripheral blood was studied, because thyroid tissue, the primary lesion, was inaccessible. The authors acknowledged the small sample size as a limitation that may reduce accuracy.

The library was produced with multiplex PCR. For sequencing, an Illumina HiSeq 4000 was employed. TCR beta libraries were built with iRepertoire HTBI primers and Arm-PCR amplification of CDR3 regions. Before sequencing, the PCR products went through gel purification. Concerning the study's data processing: Across samples, 55 to 80 TRBV and over 11 TRBJ segments were identified and used for gene usage analysis of CDR3 amino acid clonotypes. Filtered high-quality paired reads were merged into contigs using COPE and FqMerger. BLAST was used to align contigs to the IMGT TRBV, TRBD and TRBJ reference genes, and CDR3 was defined following IMGT. Highly expanded clones were defined as clonotypes with a frequency above 0.1%. Shannon entropy was used to measure repertoire diversity, and the Gini coefficient was used to measure V-J evenness. Clonotypes shared by more than one individual were considered public. TCRdb trimmed the raw reads at Q25, called clones with MiXCR and kept productive beta chains. Each CDR3 protein appears once, grouped with its most common genes and DNA. Clone size and V and J calls follow TCRdb, not the original study. The sample has over 300,000 distinct CDR3 sequences on record, about 16% of them singletons. The top ten constitute 22% of the sample.

The sample in question was peripheral blood mononuclear cells (PBMCs), obtained at new diagnosis, from a patient treated with antithyroid drugs. The sequence was obtained from a female donor with Graves disease. The rearranged chain carries TRBV7-2 and TRBJ2-3, and TRBD1 matches 9 of the central bases. The CDR3 is CASSLSPGTGIDTQYF. The DNA sequence is given as TGTGCCAGCAGCTTATCACCCGGGACAGGGATAGATACGCAGTATTTT.